This T cell receptor beta chain was found in a study of blood T cell repertoires in COVID-19 (dated by TCRdb to the early 2020s). Background on the whole study: Samples covering the acute and convalescent phases of COVID-19 were provided by collaborators in the United States, Italy and Spain. The prospective study material was composed of cDNA or gDNA derived from T cells, B-cell-depleted T cells, or PBMCs. The dataset comprised deeply sampled blood TCRbeta repertoires from subjects exposed to, actively infected with, or recovered from COVID-19. The repertoires were released in a freely available public database intended as a resource for research on the immune response to SARS-CoV-2. Samples came from the ongoing ImmuneRACE study (first 160 participants) plus 1,254 subjects from 6 global collaborators. The sample metadata nearly always contained a de-identified subject ID, COVID-19 status, age in years and sex. Where HLA class I and class II types were available, the types were taken from metadata supplied by the sample provider, not from assay-based typing.

This clone was detected only a few times. The specificity of this receptor is unknown. There are no base qualities to consult, and no much larger clone falls within one base. Collaborating institutions collected whole blood in K2EDTA tubes following their own protocols. Collaborator samples were shipped for TCRbeta analysis as frozen whole blood, isolated PBMCs, or DNA extracted from either sample type. TCRbeta CDR3 regions were amplified from genomic DNA by means of the immunoSEQ Assay, a bias-controlled multiplex PCR. Regarding the original processing steps: The number of nucleated cells in each sample was estimated from the amplification of reference gene primers within the assay. Sequence reads were collapsed and filtered to measure the absolute abundance of every unique TCRbeta CDR3 rearrangement. For each sample, productive Simpson clonality was calculated by taking the square root of Simpson's diversity index across productive rearrangements. TCRdb took this table from immuneACCESS and kept in-frame rearrangements with V and J called. Such tables lack part of the clones; where checked against another copy, unresolved V genes explain under half of the gap, and the rest is unexplained. V and J calls plus clone size are reproduced from that table; the DNA served to infer D and trimming. The sample records about 20,000 clones, approximately 90% of which are singletons. The ten largest clonotypes hold about 16% of the sample.

Summary of the overall study and its limitations: The quantity of clinical and demographic metadata differed by source and by participant and was supplied without curation.

This TCR came from a human donor in a cohort sampled during active COVID-19. The source material was peripheral blood.

The sequence in DNA is TGTGCCAGCAGCGTTACTGCAGGGGGCGGCCGCTCACACGAGCAGTACTTC. This gives the protein CASSVTAGGGRSHEQYF. The rearranged segments are TRBV11-2 and TRBJ2-7; 8 middle bases align to TRBD1. Per the germline V gene, SGHAT is the CDR1 and FQNNGV is the CDR2. V lost 5 bases and J lost 5 bases, and the count of bases not matched to a germline gene is 17. Including cysteine and phenylalanine, the CDR3 has 17 amino acids. Solely the CDR3 DNA is kept, with 51 bases framed from the first base. The CDR3, completed at both ends by the reference TRBV11-2 and TRBJ2-7 genes, gives the full variable domain EAGVAQSPRYKIIEKRQSVAFWCNPISGHATLYWYQQILGQGPKLLIQFQNNGVVDDSQLPKDRFSAERLKGVDSTLKIQPAKLEDSAVYLCASSVTAGGGRSHEQYFGPGTRLTVT.